Following are 19 T cell receptor beta chains from one sample sequenced in a study of blood T cell repertoires in COVID-19. TCRdb's table, derived via immunoSEQ multiplex PCR, lists solely in-frame clones and lacks some. The sample consists of approximately 30,000 clones, approximately 88% of them appearing once. Sequencing was done on a sample of peripheral blood. These receptors came from a human donor in a cohort sampled during active COVID-19.

In this sample, this clone turned up once. The chain couples TRBV11-2 to TRBJ2-3; D not certain. CDR3 length equals 13 residues. With 3 bases removed from V and 7 bases from J, the gap between germline ends came to 11 bases. Germline CDR1 SGHAT, CDR2 FQNNGV. The CDR3 bases are TGTGCCAGCAGCTTGGCAGGCAGTAATACGCAGTATTTT. Translated: CASSLAGSNTQYF.

The gene calls are TRBV5-4 and TRBJ2-2; tentatively, D is TRBD1 (6 bases). Germline V gene lookup returns CDR1 SGHNT and CDR2 YYREEE (reference sequence). This CDR3 comprises 14 residues. V was clipped by 0 bases and J by 7 bases, with 10 bases between them. The CDR3 reads CASSLGQGFGELFF. CDR3 sequence (DNA): TGTGCCAGCAGCTTGGGTCAGGGGTTCGGGGAGCTGTTTTTT.

This clone was recorded only once. The V gene is TRBV7-8, the J gene TRBJ2-5; D is unclear. CDR1 is SGHVS, CDR2 FQNEAQ, per germline. This CDR3 comprises 13 residues. V dropped 4 bases and J dropped 1 base, with 7 bases sitting between them. The CDR3 spells CASSYTLQETQYF. The CDR3 nucleotides are TGTGCCAGCAGCTATACTCTCCAAGAGACCCAGTACTTC. Drawing the rest from reference TRBV7-8 and TRBJ2-5, the complete variable domain is GAGVSQSPRYKVAKRGQDVALRCDPISGHVSLFWYQQALGQGPEFLTYFQNEAQLDKSGLPSDRFFAERPEGSVSTLKIQRTQQEDSAVYLCASSYTLQETQYFGPGTRLLVL.

V usage is TRBV5-1 and J usage is TRBJ2-7; 10 bases align to TRBD1. This CDR3 is 15 amino acids long. Per germline, CDR1 SGHRS and CDR2 YFSETQ. After removal of 4 bases from V and 2 bases from J, the junction contained 6 bases not matched to a gene. Here the CDR3 reads CASSGGDRGAYEQYF. The CDR3 coding sequence is TGCGCCAGCAGCGGGGGGGACAGGGGAGCCTACGAGCAGTACTTC.

V is TRBV4-1 and J is TRBJ2-5; D not certain. The length of the CDR3 is 13 residues. Looked up from germline, CDR1 is MGHRA and CDR2 is YSYEKL. V was pared by 4 bases and J by 4 bases, with 10 bases between. CDR3 residues: CASSRLLRETQYF. The CDR3 bases are TGCGCCAGCAGCCGACTCCTTCGAGAGACCCAGTACTTC.

This clone was observed a handful of times. V and J are TRBV7-9 and TRBJ1-1; D is perhaps TRBD1 (6 bases). Trimming pared 4 bases from V and 8 bases from J, leaving 11 bases between. The CDR3 contains 12 residues. Germline CDR1 and CDR2: SEHNR and FQNEAQ (reference sequence). Here the CDR3 reads CASSWGQTEAFF. Here the CDR3 DNA reads TGTGCCAGCAGCTGGGGACAAACCGAAGCTTTCTTT.

This clone was observed a single time. The CDR3 nucleotides read TGCGCCAGCAGCTTGGAACTAAACTCCTACAATGAGCAGTTCTTC. Translation gives CASSLELNSYNEQFF. The V and J genes are TRBV5-1 and TRBJ2-1; D ambiguous. V was cut by 0 bases and J by 0 bases, with 7 bases left in between. Germline V lookup: CDR1 SGHRS, CDR2 YFSETQ. CDR3 length equals 15 residues. Drawing the rest from reference TRBV5-1 and TRBJ2-1, the complete variable domain is KAGVTQTPRYLIKTRGQQVTLSCSPISGHRSVSWYQQTPGQGLQFLFEYFSETQRNKGNFPGRFSGRQFSNSRSEMNVSTLELGDSALYLCASSLELNSYNEQFFGPGTRLTVL.

This clone was seen just once. The chain has TRBV7-9 and TRBJ1-2; 9 bases align to TRBD1. Germline values: CDR1 SEHNR, CDR2 FQNEAQ (reference sequence). The CDR3 runs to 15 residues. Trimming took 2 bases from V and 8 from J; bases not matched to a gene: 9. The CDR3 bases are TGTGCCAGCAGCTTAATAGGGACAGGGAATATCGGCTACACCTTC. Translated: CASSLIGTGNIGYTF.

The chain has TRBV7-8 and TRBJ1-6; D is ambiguous. The V end lost 5 bases, the J end lost 5 bases, and 16 bases lay between the germline ends. The CDR3 is made up of 16 amino acids. Germline-derived CDR1 and CDR2 are SGHVS and FQNEAQ. The chain's CDR3 is CASSPSRIGDNSPLHF. The CDR3 DNA reads TGTGCCAGCAGCCCATCGCGGATCGGTGATAATTCACCCCTCCACTTT.

V and J are TRBV2 and TRBJ2-7; D remains unclear. V gave up 8 bases and J gave up 2 bases, with 10 bases separating them. Germline CDR1 and CDR2: SNHLY and FYNNEI. The CDR3 contains 12 residues. This CDR3 is CASGGRTYEQYF. The CDR3 DNA reads as TGTGCCAGCGGTGGCAGAACCTACGAGCAGTACTTC. Looking up the rest from reference TRBV2 and TRBJ2-7 gives the full variable domain: EPEVTQTPSHQVTQMGQEVILRCVPISNHLYFYWYRQILGQKVEFLVSFYNNEISEKSEIFDDQFSVERPDGSNFTLKIRSTKLEDSAMYFCASGGRTYEQYFGPGTRLTVT.

The sample holds one count of this clone. The chain has TRBV7-6 and TRBJ1-5; D is uncertain. CDR1 and CDR2 (germline): SGHVS, FNYEAQ. The CDR3 is made up of 13 amino acids. V lost 1 base and J 4 bases, leaving 5 bases between the germline ends. The CDR3 DNA reads as TGTGCCAGCAGCTTAGAGCCGAATCAGCCCCAGCATTTT. Translated: CASSLEPNQPQHF.

The chain carries TRBV5-1 and TRBJ2-3; D is perhaps TRBD1 (7 bases). CDR1 and CDR2 (germline): SGHRS, YFSETQ. Trimming pared 7 bases from V and 2 bases from J, leaving 11 bases between. The CDR3 has 13 residues. The CDR3 spells CASAGGPTDTQYF. In DNA, the CDR3 is TGCGCCAGCGCAGGGGGGCCCACAGATACGCAGTATTTT.

The chain couples TRBV19 to TRBJ1-5; tentatively, D is TRBD1 (5 bases). The CDR3 runs 17 residues. Germline CDR1 reads LNHDA; CDR2 reads SQIVND (reference sequence). Trimming removed 0 bases at V and 3 bases at J, with 15 bases between. The DNA for the CDR3 is TGTGCCAGTAGTATAGATCAGGGAACGGCGATCAATCAGCCCCAGCATTTT. Amino acids: CASSIDQGTAINQPQHF.

The chain links TRBV7-9 to TRBJ1-4; the D gene is possibly TRBD1 (6 bases). Trimming cost V 3 bases and J 5 bases, with 13 bases left between them. Germline assignment: CDR1 SEHNR and CDR2 FQNEAQ (reference sequence). The CDR3 loop spans 15 amino acids. CDR3 sequence: CASSLWTEVNEKLFF. In DNA form, the CDR3 reads TGTGCCAGCAGCTTGTGGACAGAAGTAAATGAAAAACTGTTTTTT. Full variable domain (missing parts from reference TRBV7-9 and TRBJ1-4): DTGVSQNPRHKITKRGQNVTFRCDPISEHNRLYWYRQTLGQGPEFLTYFQNEAQLEKSRLLSDRFSAERPKGSFSTLEIQRTEQGDSAMYLCASSLWTEVNEKLFFGSGTQLSVL.

This clone was recorded once. The chain joins TRBV21-1 to TRBJ2-4; the table gives TRBD2 as D, unverified against the DNA. TRBV21-1 is a documented pseudogene. This CDR3 is built from 22 residues. The CDR3 DNA is TGTGCCAGCAGGAGGTTCGGGACTAGCGGGAGACTTATCCGAGTAGCCAAAAACATTCAGTACTTC. Translating gives CASRRFGTSGRLIRVAKNIQYF.

The V gene is TRBV5-1, the J gene TRBJ2-7, with TRBD1 matching over 10 bases. With 4 bases clipped from V and 7 bases from J, the junction kept 17 bases outside the gene matches. CDR3 size: 17 residues. CDR1 and CDR2 (germline): SGHRS, YFSETQ. CDR3: CASSLQTGQGTASEQYF. Here the CDR3 DNA reads TGCGCCAGCAGCCTGCAAACGGGACAGGGGACCGCTAGTGAGCAGTACTTC.

This chain joins TRBV3-1 (or the pseudogene TRBV3-2) and TRBJ2-1; D gene ambiguous. The CDR3 has 13 residues. The germline V and J ends were trimmed by 2 bases and 3 bases, with 5 bases remaining between them. CDR1 is LGHDT and CDR2 is YNNKEL in the germline V gene (reference sequence). The CDR3 region is CASSQPGYNEQFF. Written as DNA, the CDR3 is TGTGCCAGCAGCCAACCCGGCTACAATGAGCAGTTCTTC.

V usage is TRBV5-4 and J usage is TRBJ2-5; 7 nucleotides agree with TRBD1. V shed 4 bases and J 5 bases; nucleotides not matched to a gene: 8. Germline V gene lookup returns CDR1 SGHNT and CDR2 YYREEE (reference sequence). The CDR3 extends over 14 amino acids. This chain's CDR3 is CASSADRLAETQYF. As DNA, the CDR3 is TGTGCCAGCAGCGCGGACAGGCTTGCGGAGACCCAGTACTTC.

Only a few counts were recorded for this clone. The chain has TRBV6-6 and TRBJ2-7; possibly TRBD2 for D (6 bases). CDR1 is MNHNY, CDR2 SVGAGI, per germline (reference sequence). There are 14 residues in the CDR3. V was cut by 4 bases and J by 5 bases, with 15 bases left in between. The CDR3 protein is CASSLTRGNDEQYF. Here the CDR3 DNA reads TGTGCCAGCAGTTTGACTAGGGGAAATGACGAGCAGTACTTC.